This T cell receptor (beta chain) was captured in a study of cytomegalovirus exposure and HLA in healthy donors. V shed 0 bases and J shed 2 bases, with 16 bases lying between them. From germline, CDR1 is SGHTA and CDR2 FQGNSA. The CDR3 consists of 17 residues. The PCR made use of 60 Vbeta and 13 Jbeta primers. This table comes from immunoSEQ multiplex PCR, and its TCRdb copy is limited to in-frame clones, with some not included. The table has 130,000 or so clones, around 80% seen once. The table lists this clone with a few counts. Its antigen is currently unknown. Notes on the study in general: Later on, an analysis found that several of the most significant clusters appeared to be linked to common viral pathogens, which included parvovirus B19.

The receptor's source is a man aged 25-45 years in good health and CMV-seronegative. The chain joins TRBV7-2 to TRBJ2-5; D perhaps matches TRBD2 (7 bases). Sequencing input: PBMCs. DNA for the CDR3: TGTGCCAGCAGCTTAGCGTTAAGGGGGGGGGCGCAAGAGACCCAGTACTTC. It translates to CASSLALRGGAQETQYF. The variable domain in full, completed from reference TRBV7-2 and TRBJ2-5, reads GAGVSQSPSNKVTEKGKDVELRCDPISGHTALYWYRQSLGQGLEFLIYFQGNSAPDKSGLPSDRFSAERTGGSVSTLTIQRTQQEDSAVYLCASSLALRGGAQETQYFGPGTRLLVL.